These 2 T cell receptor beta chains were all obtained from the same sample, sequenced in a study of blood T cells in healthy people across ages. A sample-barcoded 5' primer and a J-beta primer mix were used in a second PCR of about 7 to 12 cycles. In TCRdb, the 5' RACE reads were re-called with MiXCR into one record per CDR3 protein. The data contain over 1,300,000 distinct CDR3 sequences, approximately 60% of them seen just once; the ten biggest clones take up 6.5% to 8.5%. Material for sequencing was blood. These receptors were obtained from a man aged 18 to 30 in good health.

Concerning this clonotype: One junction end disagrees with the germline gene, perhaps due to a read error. CDR3 coding DNA: TGTGCCAGCACCACACTAGGACCTGCCTACGGGCAGTACTTC. The encoded protein is CASTTLGPAYGQYF. The chain carries TRBV6-2 or TRBV6-3 and TRBJ2-7; tentatively, D is TRBD2 (5 bases). Per the germline V gene, CDR1 is MNHEY and CDR2 is SVGEGT. CDR3 size: 14 residues.

DNA for the CDR3: TGCGCCAGCAGCCTGGAAGGGCAGGGCGTAGCGGCTAATGAAAAACTGTTTTTT. Translated, it gives CASSLEGQGVAANEKLFF. V is TRBV5-1 and J is TRBJ1-4; D might be TRBD1 (5 bases). Germline V gene data show CDR1 as SGHRS and CDR2 as YFSETQ. Trimming took off 4 bases at V and 3 bases at J, with 22 bases between the two ends. This CDR3 contains 18 residues.